The next 21 T cell receptor beta chains were all read from a single sample in a study of early T cells in non-severe SARS-CoV-2 infection. TCRdb passed the 5' RACE reads through MiXCR, listing each CDR3 protein once. The data hold fewer than 60,000 distinct CDR3 sequences, with roughly 9.3% observed a single time. The sequencing sample was made of whole blood. The origin of the receptors is an adult who was a healthcare worker with PCR-confirmed SARS-CoV-2 infection or an uninfected control (not recorded which).

This clonotype was detected a few times. The V call is TRBV7-2, the J call TRBJ2-1; TRBD2 agrees at 7 bases. Germline loops: CDR1 SGHTA, CDR2 FQGNSA. The CDR3 loop spans 14 amino acids. J lost 3 bases, V lost 5 bases, and 4 bases had no gene match. The CDR3: CASSPSGIYNEQFF. The CDR3 DNA follows: TGTGCCAGCAGCCCGAGCGGGATCTACAATGAGCAGTTCTTC. Supplemented by reference TRBV7-2 and TRBJ2-1, the full variable domain reads GAGVSQSPSNKVTEKGKDVELRCDPISGHTALYWYRQSLGQGLEFLIYFQGNSAPDKSGLPSDRFSAERTGGSVSTLTIQRTQQEDSAVYLCASSPSGIYNEQFFGPGTRLTVL.

This clonotype was picked up a small number of times. This chain uses TRBV28 with TRBJ2-3, with TRBD1 matching over 8 bases. Germline CDR1 reads MDHEN; CDR2 reads SYDVKM. This CDR3 comprises 17 residues. V shed 5 bases and J 4 bases; nucleotides not matched to a gene: 14. In DNA form, the CDR3 reads TGTGCCAGCAGTCCTACCTCCGGGACAGGTAGTTCAGATACGCAGTATTTT. This sequence encodes CASSPTSGTGSSDTQYF.

This clonotype was detected a few times. V and J are TRBV6-5 and TRBJ1-4; 8 positions agree with TRBD1. The J segment lost 5 bases and the V segment lost 4 bases, leaving 3 bases of the junction unmatched. The CDR3 contains 14 residues. Germline-derived CDR1 and CDR2 are MNHEY and SVGAGI. In DNA form, the CDR3 reads TGTGCCAGCAGTTTCAGGGGGCTGAATGAAAAACTGTTTTTT. Residues: CASSFRGLNEKLFF.

This clonotype showed up just once. V is TRBV29-1 and J is TRBJ2-5; no clear D gene. The length of the CDR3 is 12 residues. The germline V and J ends were trimmed by 0 bases and 5 bases, with 7 bases remaining between them. CDR1 SQVTM and CDR2 ANQGSEA come from the germline V gene. The CDR3 here is CSVEDLGETQYF. DNA for the CDR3: TGCAGCGTTGAAGATCTAGGGGAGACCCAGTACTTC.

This clonotype appeared many times. The chain uses TRBV12-3 or TRBV12-4 and TRBJ1-2; 7 bases align to TRBD1. The CDR3 is made up of 16 amino acids. The ends lost 5 bases at V and 2 bases at J; junction bases unmatched: 11. CDR3 in DNA: TGTGCCAGCAGTCCCTTGGACAGGAACTCAAACTATGGCTACACCTTC. This codes for CASSPLDRNSNYGYTF.

This chain connects TRBV29-1 to TRBJ2-5, with a tentative D call TRBD1 (6 bases). Trimming removed 7 bases at V and 2 bases at J, with 8 bases between. The CDR3 extends over 11 amino acids. Germline lookup yields CDR1 SQVTM and CDR2 ANQGSEA. The CDR3 reads CSAGTQETQYF. The CDR3 DNA follows: TGCAGCGCCGGGACACAAGAGACCCAGTACTTC.

This clonotype was recorded many times. The chain employs TRBV12-3 or TRBV12-4 and TRBJ1-2; TRBD1 is a possible D gene (5 bases). Trimming removed 1 base from V and 6 bases from J, with 12 bases in between. There are 14 residues in the CDR3. The CDR3 DNA is TGTGCCAGCAGTTTAGACACGGGGACTCATGGCTACACCTTC. Encoded protein: CASSLDTGTHGYTF.

This clonotype has a count of ten or more. The chain combines TRBV5-5 with TRBJ1-1; the D gene is possibly TRBD1 (6 bases). This CDR3 has 15 amino acids. Trimming took off 4 bases at V and 4 bases at J, with 17 bases between the two ends. Germline values: CDR1 SGHKS, CDR2 YYEKEE (reference sequence). DNA for the CDR3: TGTGCCAGCAGCACCCGGACAGATGGTAGCACTGAAGCTTTCTTT. Its protein product is CASSTRTDGSTEAFF.

The rearrangement links TRBV5-1 to TRBJ2-7; TRBD1 is a possible D gene (6 bases). Germline lookup yields CDR1 SGHRS and CDR2 YFSETQ. Trimming took off 3 bases at V and 2 bases at J, with 12 bases between the two ends. This CDR3 has 14 residues. The CDR3, as DNA: TGCGCCAGCAGCTACACAGGGTTGACCTACGAGCAGTACTTC. As protein: CASSYTGLTYEQYF.

Ten or more counts support this clonotype. The chain combines TRBV20-1 with TRBJ2-5; possibly TRBD2 for D (5 bases). Germline CDR1 and CDR2: DFQATT and SNEGSKA (reference sequence). The CDR3 is made up of 13 amino acids. Deletions cut 6 bases from V and 4 bases from J, with 15 bases between. The CDR3 DNA sequence: TGCAGTGCCCGGAGGAGGTGGGGAGAGACCCAGTACTTC. As protein: CSARRRWGETQYF.

The rearrangement joins TRBV5-1 to TRBJ2-5; D is perhaps TRBD2 (7 bases). The CDR3 contains 16 residues. Trimming shortened V by 2 bases and J by 4 bases, and 18 bases separated the two germline ends. CDR1 is SGHRS and CDR2 is YFSETQ in the germline V gene. The chain's CDR3 is CASSFRGARRAETQYF. Written as DNA, the CDR3 is TGCGCCAGCAGCTTTCGGGGGGCGCGAAGGGCAGAGACCCAGTACTTC.

The chain combines TRBV6-1 with TRBJ1-2; 8 bases fit TRBD1. The CDR3 spans 13 residues. Per germline, CDR1 MNHNS and CDR2 SASEGT. Trimming took 3 bases from V and 8 from J; bases not matched to a gene: 5. As DNA, the CDR3 is TGTGCCAGCAGTGATGGACAGGGCAGAGGCTACACCTTC. This codes for CASSDGQGRGYTF.

This clonotype showed up just a few times. One end of the junction fails to match germline, which may point to a read error. The gene calls are TRBV20-1 and TRBJ2-1, with TRBD2 identical over 10 bases. The germline gives CDR1 DFQATT, CDR2 SNEGSKA (reference sequence). There are 13 residues in the CDR3. CDR3: CSARGTSAREQLF. The CDR3 DNA sequence: TGCAGTGCCAGAGGGACTAGCGCACGTGAGCAGCTCTTC.

At least ten counts were recorded for this clonotype. J is TRBJ2-3 and V is TRBV6-2 or TRBV6-3, with no clear D. Germline V gene data show CDR1 as MNHEY and CDR2 as SVGEGT. Trimming took 6 bases from V and 0 from J, leaving 7 bases between them. The CDR3 has 13 amino acids. The CDR3 spells CASRPDSTDTQYF. DNA of the CDR3: TGTGCCAGCAGACCTGACAGCACAGATACGCAGTATTTT.

This clonotype appeared a few times. V and J are TRBV7-9 and TRBJ1-4; maybe TRBD1 (6 bases). CDR3 size: 14 residues. Germline V gene lookup returns CDR1 SEHNR and CDR2 FQNEAQ (reference sequence). V lost 3 bases, J lost 9 bases, and 14 bases lay in between. The CDR3 sequence: CASSLGHIGKKLFF. CDR3 coding DNA: TGTGCCAGCAGCTTGGGACACATCGGAAAAAAACTGTTTTTT. The full variable domain, rest sourced from reference TRBV7-9 and TRBJ1-4, is DTGVSQNPRHKITKRGQNVTFRCDPISEHNRLYWYRQTLGQGPEFLTYFQNEAQLEKSRLLSDRFSAERPKGSFSTLEIQRTEQGDSAMYLCASSLGHIGKKLFFGSGTQLSVL.

The sample holds one count of this clonotype. The chain is built from TRBV7-9 and TRBJ1-1, with unresolved D. The CDR3 totals 11 residues. Germline V gene sequence: CDR1 SEHNR, CDR2 FQNEAQ (reference sequence). V shed 2 bases and J shed 7 bases, with 5 bases lying between them. CDR3 sequence: CASSLLIEAFF. The CDR3 region has the DNA TGTGCCAGCAGCTTACTGATTGAAGCTTTCTTT.

This clonotype was counted only a few times. The chain uses TRBV12-3 or TRBV12-4 and TRBJ1-3; no definite D call. V lost 6 bases and J lost 2, with 2 bases in between. This CDR3 is 11 amino acids long. The DNA of the CDR3 is TGTGCCAGCAGCACTGGAAACACCATATATTTT. It codes for CASSTGNTIYF.

This chain links TRBV20-1 with TRBJ1-6; 8 bases are shared with TRBD1. CDR3 length equals 14 residues. Germline trimming cut 1 base from V and 7 bases from J; bases unmatched to any gene: 3. Germline CDR1 and CDR2: DFQATT and SNEGSKA (reference sequence). The CDR3 spells CSARVQGGNSPLHF. The CDR3 DNA reads as TGCAGTGCTAGAGTACAGGGGGGAAATTCACCCCTCCACTTT.

This chain uses TRBV3-1 with TRBJ2-2; TRBD1 might be the D (5 bases). Per the germline V gene, CDR1 is LGHDT and CDR2 is YNNKEL (reference sequence). Trimming removed 0 bases at V and 7 bases at J, with 12 bases between. There are 15 residues in the CDR3. As DNA, the CDR3 is TGTGCCAGCAGCCAAGAAGCCAGGGATCTCGGGGAGCTGTTTTTT. It translates to CASSQEARDLGELFF.

This clonotype was detected many times. The V gene is TRBV7-6, the J gene TRBJ1-6, with TRBD1 identical over 10 bases. This CDR3 is 15 amino acids long. In germline, CDR1 is SGHVS, CDR2 FNYEAQ. J gave up 10 bases and V 1 base, and 4 bases lay outside the gene matches. CDR3 DNA: TGTGCCAGCAGCTTAGAGGGGACAGGGGAGTCACCCCTCCACTTT. Protein: CASSLEGTGESPLHF.

Ten or more counts support this clonotype. V gene TRBV10-2 combines with J gene TRBJ2-6; D is possibly TRBD1 (5 bases). V was trimmed by 2 bases and J by 4 bases, leaving 12 bases between them. The germline gives CDR1 WSHSY, CDR2 SAAADI. The CDR3 is 16 amino acids. Here the CDR3 reads CASSEGKGAGANVLTF. CDR3 nucleotides: TGCGCCAGCAGTGAGGGCAAAGGGGCCGGGGCCAACGTCCTGACTTTC.